These 30 T cell receptor beta chains were sequenced from one sample in a study of spatial heterogeneity in lung cancer. Each CDR3 protein gets one entry after TCRdb re-called the 5' RACE reads with MiXCR. The sample shows under 8,000 distinct CDR3 sequences, approximately 3.8% of them seen only once. Time point described: sample taken at primary tumor resection. Tumor, nontumor lung or frozen PBMC supplied whole RNA that was sequenced unsorted. The input for sequencing was normal lung tissue next to the tumor, taken at surgery. These TCRs come from a female donor with early-stage non-small cell lung cancer.

This clonotype occurred many times. This beta chain turned up in a library designed for alpha chains; as an off-target read, its abundance says little. The chain employs TRBV7-8 and TRBJ1-1; D gene unclear. Looked up from germline, CDR1 is SGHVS and CDR2 is FQNEAQ. This CDR3 region has 14 residues. With 1 base removed from V and 3 bases from J, the gap between germline ends came to 9 bases. In DNA, the CDR3 is TGTGCCAGCAGCTTAGGATCGACATACACTGAAGCTTTCTTT. Translated, it gives CASSLGSTYTEAFF.

This clonotype appeared many times. This beta chain is off target for a library built for alpha chains, so its abundance means little. The rearrangement uses TRBV24-1 and TRBJ2-1, with D perhaps TRBD1 or TRBD2 (6 bases each). The CDR3 sequence is 15 residues long. Germline-derived CDR1 and CDR2 are KGHDR and SFDVKD. The germline V and J ends were trimmed by 3 bases and 5 bases, with 13 bases remaining between them. DNA of the CDR3: TGTGCCACCAGTGATGGGGGGACACCGGACAATGAGCAGTTCTTC. Encoded protein: CATSDGGTPDNEQFF.

This clonotype was detected ten times or more. This beta chain lies outside the target of a library built for alpha chains; its clone size means little. The V gene is TRBV4-2, the J gene TRBJ1-4; D is uncertain. CDR1 is LGHNA, CDR2 YNFKEQ, per germline. V lost 0 bases, J lost 5 bases, and 10 bases lay in between. This CDR3 contains 15 residues. CDR3 in amino acids: CASSQEGHPNEKLFF. The CDR3 coding sequence is TGTGCCAGCAGCCAAGAAGGGCACCCAAATGAAAAACTGTTTTTT.

Sample share makes this clonotype medium-sized (0.01 to 0.1%). As an off-target read in a library built for alpha chains, this beta chain has a frequency of little significance. J is TRBJ1-6 and V is TRBV7-2; a weak D match, TRBD1 (6 bases). Between the trimmed V and J ends, which lost 5 bases and 7 bases, there was a span of 15 bases. This CDR3 has 15 residues. The germline gives CDR1 SGHTA, CDR2 FQGNSA. The CDR3 spells CASSVTGTQNSPLHF. The CDR3, as DNA: TGTGCCAGCAGCGTTACCGGGACACAGAATTCACCCCTCCACTTT.

This clonotype was counted many times. Little can be read into the size of this beta chain, an off-target read in a library designed for alpha chains. In DNA form, the CDR3 reads TGTGCCAGCGGGAGGGGGATAGCGTATAATTCACCCCTCCACTTT. Amino acids: CASGRGIAYNSPLHF. This sequence joins TRBV12-3 or TRBV12-4 and TRBJ1-6; maybe TRBD1 (6 bases). V was shortened by 8 bases and J by 4 bases, with 15 bases between the two germline ends. The CDR3 totals 15 residues.

By sample fraction, this clonotype is medium-sized (0.01 to 0.1%). Being off target in a library aimed at alpha chains, this beta chain has a size of little meaning. The V gene is TRBV20-1, the J gene TRBJ2-3; TRBD2 matches 7 bases. The CDR3 runs 15 residues. With 5 bases clipped from V and 0 bases from J, the junction kept 8 bases outside the gene matches. Germline CDR1 is DFQATT and CDR2 is SNEGSKA (reference sequence). The CDR3 region is CSAPTSGASTDTQYF. The DNA of the CDR3 is TGCAGTGCTCCTACGAGCGGGGCTAGCACAGATACGCAGTATTTT.

This clonotype is medium-sized by share. This beta chain lies outside the target of a library built for alpha chains; its clone size means little. The chain links TRBV6-2 or TRBV6-3 to TRBJ2-3, with 11 bases lining up with TRBD2. V lost 4 bases and J lost 4; bases outside the gene matches: 4. Looked up from germline, CDR1 is MNHEY and CDR2 is SVGEGT. This CDR3 comprises 15 residues. CDR3 coding DNA: TGTGCCAGCAGTTTAGGGACTAGCGGCGCAGATACGCAGTATTTT. Encoded protein: CASSLGTSGADTQYF.

Comments on this clonotype: As an off-target read in a library built for alpha chains, this beta chain has a frequency of little significance. V and J are TRBV5-1 and TRBJ2-2; TRBD1 aligns across 7 bases. V gave up 3 bases and J gave up 3 bases; unmatched junction bases: 11. Germline V gene data show CDR1 as SGHRS and CDR2 as YFSETQ. The CDR3 extends over 17 amino acids. In nucleotides, the CDR3 is TGCGCCAGCAGCTCTGGACCTGACAGGGTCGACACCGGGGAGCTGTTTTTT. Translated: CASSSGPDRVDTGELFF.

This clonotype is termed medium-sized (0.01 to 0.1%). In a library made to pick up alpha chains, this beta chain is a stray read with a size that means little. The CDR3 DNA sequence: TGTGCCAGCAGTTTAGTGCAGGGGGACGGGGACGAGCAGTACTTC. Protein: CASSLVQGDGDEQYF. The chain has TRBV28 and TRBJ2-7; the match to TRBD1 covers 7 bases. This CDR3 has 15 amino acids. The trim removed 2 bases at V and 5 bases at J, leaving 9 bases unmatched. Germline V gives CDR1 MDHEN, CDR2 SYDVKM.

By frequency in the sample, this clonotype is medium-sized. A library made for alpha chains picked up this beta chain off target, so its size means little. The chain is built from TRBV28 and TRBJ2-7, with no clear D. The germline V gene encodes CDR1 MDHEN and CDR2 SYDVKM. There are 12 residues in the CDR3. V gave up 2 bases and J gave up 4 bases, with 6 bases separating them. This chain's CDR3 is CASSLVRYEQYF. DNA for the CDR3: TGTGCCAGCAGTTTAGTAAGATACGAGCAGTACTTC.

This clonotype is medium-sized. This beta chain is an unintended read in a library built for alpha chains; its size means little. The chain couples TRBV9 to TRBJ2-3, with TRBD2 matching 7 bases. The V and J ends lost 4 bases and 14 bases, in that order; junction bases with no gene match: 13. Germline CDR1 reads SGDLS; CDR2 reads YYNGEE. This CDR3 spans 13 amino acids. CDR3 nucleotide sequence: TGTGCCAGCAGCCCCCGGCTAGCGGACCACCTGTATTTT. It encodes CASSPRLADHLYF.

In its sample, this clonotype was seen many times. Being off target in a library aimed at alpha chains, this beta chain has a size of little meaning. The CDR3 protein is CASSRGLTGELFF. The CDR3 DNA sequence: TGTGCCAGCAGTCGGGGACTAACCGGGGAGCTGTTTTTT. The chain has TRBV2 and TRBJ2-2; 7 nucleotides agree with TRBD2. There are 13 residues in the CDR3. Germline V CDR1 and CDR2: SNHLY, FYNNEI. V trimming: 5 bases; J trimming: 5 bases; junction bases outside the gene matches: 2. Based on the CDR3 plus reference TRBV2 and TRBJ2-2, the full variable domain is EPEVTQTPSHQVTQMGQEVILRCVPISNHLYFYWYRQILGQKVEFLVSFYNNEISEKSEIFDDQFSVERPDGSNFTLKIRSTKLEDSAMYFCASSRGLTGELFFGEGSRLTVL.

This clonotype was found many times. Found in a library prepared for alpha chains, this beta chain is an off-target read, and its abundance has little meaning. This chain links TRBV18 with TRBJ2-3; perhaps TRBD2 as D (6 bases). Germline V gives CDR1 KGHSH, CDR2 LQKENI. This CDR3 contains 15 residues. V was cut by 2 bases and J by 7 bases, with 16 bases left in between. In DNA, the CDR3 is TGTGCCAGCTCACCAATCGGGAGCTCAGCTAATACGCAGTATTTT. This translates into CASSPIGSSANTQYF.

This clonotype has at least ten counts. The junction departs from germline at one end; a sequencing error may be responsible. A library made for alpha chains picked up this beta chain off target, so its size means little. The chain links TRBV2 to TRBJ2-7; 11 positions match TRBD1. Germline V lookup: CDR1 SNHLY, CDR2 FYNNEI. The CDR3 covers 14 residues. This CDR3 is CTSSGDGQGAEQYF. The CDR3 DNA follows: TGTACCAGCAGTGGGGATGGACAGGGGGCCGAGCAGTACTTC.

A few counts support this clonotype. Within a library made for alpha chains, this beta chain is off target, and its count is uninformative. This chain links TRBV11-2 with TRBJ2-5, with D perhaps matching TRBD1 (5 bases). Germline loops: CDR1 SGHAT, CDR2 FQNNGV. The CDR3 extends over 16 amino acids. V lost 4 bases to trimming and J lost 4 bases, with 19 bases between them. CDR3 amino acids: CASSYRVHRKVETQYF. DNA for the CDR3: TGTGCCAGCAGCTACCGGGTCCACAGGAAGGTAGAGACCCAGTACTTC.

This clonotype was seen ten or more times. The library was prepared for alpha chains; this beta chain is a stray read, so its frequency means little. This CDR3 reads CASSVDGNTEAFF. The CDR3 DNA reads TGCGCCAGCAGCGTAGACGGGAACACTGAAGCTTTCTTT. The rearrangement joins TRBV5-1 to TRBJ1-1; D is undetermined. The CDR3 loop spans 13 amino acids. The germline V gene encodes CDR1 SGHRS and CDR2 YFSETQ. Deletions cut 4 bases from V and 1 base from J, with 8 bases between.

This clonotype was detected many times. Since it is a stray read in a library aimed at alpha chains, this beta chain has a size that is not meaningful. The rearrangement joins TRBV19 to TRBJ1-5; D call uncertain. V lost 6 bases and J 3 bases, leaving 15 bases between the germline ends. The CDR3 spans 15 residues. In germline, CDR1 is LNHDA, CDR2 SQIVND (reference sequence). The chain's CDR3 is CASRLVTGSNQPQHF. CDR3 DNA sequence: TGTGCCAGTAGGCTCGTTACGGGTTCCAATCAGCCCCAGCATTTT.

There are many counts of this clonotype. This beta chain slipped into a library made for alpha chains as a stray read, so its size is not meaningful. This chain joins TRBV2 and TRBJ1-1; weak D call: TRBD1 (6 bases). Germline V gene data show CDR1 as SNHLY and CDR2 as FYNNEI. Trimming stripped 5 bases from V and 4 bases from J, with 17 bases between. This CDR3 spans 15 amino acids. The CDR3 reads CASSPETGWGTEAFF. For the CDR3, the DNA is TGTGCCAGCAGTCCCGAGACAGGATGGGGCACTGAAGCTTTCTTT.

This clonotype was seen ten or more times. A library made for alpha chains picked up this beta chain off target, so its size means little. The chain combines TRBV5-1 with TRBJ1-3; D is unresolved. The CDR3 is 15 amino acids. Germline values: CDR1 SGHRS, CDR2 YFSETQ. Between the trimmed V and J ends, which lost 0 bases and 0 bases, there was a span of 7 bases. CDR3 protein: CASSLEPTSGNTIYF. For the CDR3, the DNA is TGCGCCAGCAGCTTGGAGCCAACCTCTGGAAACACCATATATTTT.

This clonotype was seen many times. Little can be read into the size of this beta chain, an off-target read in a library designed for alpha chains. The chain employs TRBV3-1 and TRBJ1-2; 8 bases agree with TRBD1. The junction had 2 bases not matched to a gene; V was cut back by 4 bases and J by 4 bases. The CDR3 is made up of 13 amino acids. Germline assignment: CDR1 LGHDT and CDR2 YNNKEL (reference sequence). The CDR3 loop reads CASSPGGAYGYTF. The CDR3 DNA sequence: TGTGCCAGCAGCCCAGGGGGCGCCTATGGCTACACCTTC.

This clonotype was detected only a few times. This beta chain is a stray read from a library made for alpha chains; its abundance is not meaningful. The genes are TRBV30 and TRBJ2-3, with no clear D. The ends were cut back, 1 base at V and 11 bases at J, with 13 bases in the middle. The CDR3 length is 12 residues. The germline V gene encodes CDR1 GTSNPN and CDR2 SVGIG (reference sequence). Here the CDR3 DNA reads TGTGCCTGGAGTGCCAGAACCTGGGAGCAGTATTTT. Translation: CAWSARTWEQYF.

This clonotype has ten or more counts. This beta chain is an off-target read within a library intended for alpha chains, so its frequency means little. The chain carries TRBV13 and TRBJ2-3, with D maybe TRBD2 (5 bases). The CDR3 has 15 residues. Looked up from germline, CDR1 is PRHDT and CDR2 is FYEKMQ (reference sequence). Trimming removed 4 bases at V and 0 bases at J, with 11 bases between. The CDR3 DNA is TGTGCCAGCAGCTCACAGTGGACTAGCACAGATACGCAGTATTTT. Amino acids: CASSSQWTSTDTQYF.

This clonotype was found many times. This beta chain represents an off-target read in a library built for alpha chains; its size is of limited meaning. The chain links TRBV5-1 to TRBJ1-1; D may be TRBD1 (5 bases). V was cut by 2 bases and J by 4 bases, with 21 bases left in between. The CDR3 covers 17 residues. Germline CDR1 SGHRS, CDR2 YFSETQ. CDR3 region: CASSFSRPGGASTEAFF. The CDR3 nucleotides read TGCGCCAGCAGCTTCTCTCGCCCGGGAGGGGCGAGCACTGAAGCTTTCTTT.

The sample holds many counts of this clonotype. As an off-target read in a library built for alpha chains, this beta chain has a frequency of little significance. The chain combines TRBV6-6 with TRBJ1-5; 8 bases align to TRBD1. The germline V gene encodes CDR1 MNHNY and CDR2 SVGAGI (reference sequence). The CDR3 sequence is 16 residues long. V dropped 5 bases and J dropped 0; count of bases not matched to a gene: 6. CDR3 DNA: TGTGCCAGCAGTCCCGGACAGGGACGTAGCAATCAGCCCCAGCATTTT. It is translated as CASSPGQGRSNQPQHF.

Comments on this clonotype: Because this beta chain is a stray read in a library intended to capture alpha chains, its abundance should not be given much weight. This chain joins TRBV6-5 and TRBJ2-3; D gene unclear. This CDR3 has 14 residues. Trimming took off 0 bases at V and 5 bases at J, with 9 bases between the two ends. Germline V CDR1 and CDR2: MNHEY, SVGAGI. CDR3 amino acids: CASSYSRGGDTQYF. In nucleotides, the CDR3 is TGTGCCAGCAGTTACTCGCGAGGCGGAGATACGCAGTATTTT.

With regard to this clonotype: The library was built for alpha chains, so this beta chain is an off-target read and its size means little. This chain links TRBV5-5 with TRBJ1-6, with D unresolved. Germline CDR1 and CDR2: SGHKS and YYEKEE (reference sequence). CDR3 length equals 16 residues. V lost 4 bases and J lost 0, with 11 bases in between. The CDR3 protein is CASSPARGSYNSPLHF. Here the CDR3 DNA reads TGTGCCAGCAGCCCCGCCCGGGGCTCCTATAATTCACCCCTCCACTTT.

This clonotype is termed medium-sized (0.01 to 0.1%). Within a library made for alpha chains, this beta chain is off target, and its count is uninformative. The chain recombines TRBV29-1 with TRBJ2-7; possible D gene TRBD1, 5 bases. This CDR3 contains 13 residues. Looked up from germline, CDR1 is SQVTM and CDR2 is ANQGSEA. V dropped 3 bases and J dropped 3 bases, with 12 bases sitting between them. CDR3 sequence (DNA): TGCAGCGTTGAGGGCTCCAGGGACTACGAGCAGTACTTC. Protein sequence: CSVEGSRDYEQYF.

Many counts were recorded for this clonotype. This beta chain is off target for a library built for alpha chains, so its abundance means little. The V and J genes are TRBV20-1 and TRBJ2-3, with TRBD2 as a possible D gene (6 bases). The V gene lost 4 bases and the J gene lost 6 bases, with 20 bases spanning the gap. The CDR3 sequence is 15 residues long. Germline-derived CDR1 and CDR2 are DFQATT and SNEGSKA (reference sequence). CDR3 in DNA: TGCAGTGCTACATGGGAGGTCCGTCGCGCGGATACGCAGTATTTT. Translated, it gives CSATWEVRRADTQYF.

Ten or more counts support this clonotype. The library was prepared for alpha chains; this beta chain is a stray read, so its frequency means little. The V and J genes are TRBV4-2 and TRBJ2-5, with D unclear. Per germline, CDR1 LGHNA and CDR2 YNFKEQ. Trimming shortened V by 0 bases and J by 5 bases, and 7 bases separated the two germline ends. The length of the CDR3 is 13 residues. The CDR3 DNA reads TGTGCCAGCAGCCAAGATAGGGCCGAGACCCAGTACTTC. Its translation is CASSQDRAETQYF.

This clonotype has at least ten counts. The library was built for alpha chains, so this beta chain is an off-target read and its size means little. The V call is TRBV12-3 or TRBV12-4, the J call TRBJ1-6; D remains unclear. With 7 bases removed from V and 5 bases from J, the gap between germline ends came to 9 bases. This CDR3 has 13 residues. The CDR3 loop is CASTETHNSPLHF. The DNA of the CDR3 is TGTGCCAGCACCGAGACCCATAATTCACCCCTCCACTTT.